This T cell receptor (beta chain) was captured by sequencing in a study of blood T cells in healthy people across ages. Findings of the study overall: Higher diversity and more naive CD4+ cells were features of long-lived donors, compared to aged donors. Getting older went along with TCR beta diversity per million T cells dropping roughly linearly.

Germline values: CDR1 MGHRA, CDR2 YSYEKL. This CDR3 is built from 17 residues. With 3 bases removed from V and 4 bases from J, the gap between germline ends came to 19 bases. There are a few counts of this clonotype. What it binds is not known. Alongside a J-beta primer mix, a sample-barcoded 5' primer served in a second PCR lasting about 7 to 11 cycles. TCRdb recomputed calls from the 5' RACE reads with MiXCR, one row per CDR3 protein. The profile shows more than 900,000 distinct CDR3 sequences, less than 25% of them singletons. These data were likewise used in another study, on T cells of mothers and their children. That study adds: From each mother came over 9.5 million TCR beta CDR3 reads, and from each child came 2.5 million to 3 million.

The TCR was taken from a girl aged 2-15 years in good health. Sequenced material: blood. This rearrangement joins TRBV4-1 to TRBJ1-3; possible D gene TRBD1, 5 bases. The DNA for the CDR3 is TGCGCCAGCAGCCAGGAAACGTCAGGGTACTCCGGAAACACCATATATTTT. Translation: CASSQETSGYSGNTIYF.